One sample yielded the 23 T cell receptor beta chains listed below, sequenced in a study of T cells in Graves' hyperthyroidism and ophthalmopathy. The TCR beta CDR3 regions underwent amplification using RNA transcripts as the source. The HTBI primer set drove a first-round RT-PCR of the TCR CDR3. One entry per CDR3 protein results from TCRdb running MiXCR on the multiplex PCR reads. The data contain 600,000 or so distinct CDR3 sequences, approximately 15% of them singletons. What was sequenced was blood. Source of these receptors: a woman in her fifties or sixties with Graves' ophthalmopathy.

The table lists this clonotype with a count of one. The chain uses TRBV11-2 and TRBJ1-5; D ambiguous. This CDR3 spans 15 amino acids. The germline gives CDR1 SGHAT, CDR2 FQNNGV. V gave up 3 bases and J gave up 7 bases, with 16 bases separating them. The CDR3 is CASSFSDGVGQPQHF. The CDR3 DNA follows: TGTGCCAGCAGCTTCAGCGACGGGGTGGGGCAGCCCCAGCATTTT.

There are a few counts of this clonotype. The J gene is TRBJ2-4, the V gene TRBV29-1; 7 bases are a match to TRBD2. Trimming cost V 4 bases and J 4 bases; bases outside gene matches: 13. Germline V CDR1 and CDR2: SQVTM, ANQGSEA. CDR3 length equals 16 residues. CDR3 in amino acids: CSVGTSRASGKNIQYF. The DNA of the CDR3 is TGCAGCGTTGGCACGTCCAGGGCTAGCGGAAAAAACATTCAGTACTTC.

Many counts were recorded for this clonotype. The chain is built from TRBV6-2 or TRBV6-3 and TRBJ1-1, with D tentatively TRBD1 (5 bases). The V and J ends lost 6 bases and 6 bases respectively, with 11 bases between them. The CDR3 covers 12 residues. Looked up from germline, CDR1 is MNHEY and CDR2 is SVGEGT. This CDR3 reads CASRRGDPEAFF. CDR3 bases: TGTGCCAGCAGAAGAGGGGACCCTGAAGCTTTCTTT.

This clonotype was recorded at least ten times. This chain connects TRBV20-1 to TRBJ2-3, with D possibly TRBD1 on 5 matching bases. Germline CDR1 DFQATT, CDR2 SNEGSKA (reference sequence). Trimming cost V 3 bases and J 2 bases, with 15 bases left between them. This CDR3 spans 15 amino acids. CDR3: CSASPTDIDTDTQYF. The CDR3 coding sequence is TGCAGTGCTAGCCCGACAGATATCGACACAGATACGCAGTATTTT.

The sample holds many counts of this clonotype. CDR3 residues: CASSLEGSPLLYEQYF. The CDR3 DNA reads as TGTGCCAGCAGCTTAGAGGGCAGCCCGCTACTCTACGAGCAGTACTTC. The chain carries TRBV7-8 and TRBJ2-7; no definite D call. Germline V lookup: CDR1 SGHVS, CDR2 FQNEAQ. The CDR3 spans 16 residues. Trimming took off 1 base at V and 3 bases at J, with 16 bases between the two ends.

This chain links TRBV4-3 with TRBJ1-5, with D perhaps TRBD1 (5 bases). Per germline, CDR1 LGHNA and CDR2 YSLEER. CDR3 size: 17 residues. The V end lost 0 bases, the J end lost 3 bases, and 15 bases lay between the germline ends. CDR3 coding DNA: TGCGCCAGCAGCCAAGATTGGGGGGACGGAAACAATCAGCCCCAGCATTTT. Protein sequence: CASSQDWGDGNNQPQHF.

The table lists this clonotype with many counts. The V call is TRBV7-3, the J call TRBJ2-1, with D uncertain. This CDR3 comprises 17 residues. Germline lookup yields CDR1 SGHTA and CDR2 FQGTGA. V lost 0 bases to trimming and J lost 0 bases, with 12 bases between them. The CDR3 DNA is TGTGCCAGCAGCTTAACGTGGGCGGAGAGCTCCTACAATGAGCAGTTCTTC. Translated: CASSLTWAESSYNEQFF.

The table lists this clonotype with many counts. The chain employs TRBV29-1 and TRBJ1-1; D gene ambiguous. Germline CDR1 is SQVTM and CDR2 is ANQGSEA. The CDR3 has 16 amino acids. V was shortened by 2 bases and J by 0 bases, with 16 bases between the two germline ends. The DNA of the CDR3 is TGCAGCGTTGAATCACCTGCGGGAACTTTGAACACTGAAGCTTTCTTT. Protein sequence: CSVESPAGTLNTEAFF.

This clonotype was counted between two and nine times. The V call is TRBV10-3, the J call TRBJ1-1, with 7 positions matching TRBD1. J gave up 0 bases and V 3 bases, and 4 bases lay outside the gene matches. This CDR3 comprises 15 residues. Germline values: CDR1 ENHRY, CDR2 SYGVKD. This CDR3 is CAISDRGDLNTEAFF. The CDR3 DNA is TGTGCCATCAGTGACAGGGGGGACTTGAACACTGAAGCTTTCTTT.

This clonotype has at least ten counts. In nucleotides, the CDR3 is TGTGCCAGCAGTTTACAGGACAGCTCCTACGAGCAGTACTTC. Protein: CASSLQDSSYEQYF. This chain links TRBV28 with TRBJ2-7; a weak D match, TRBD1 (6 bases). CDR1 is MDHEN, CDR2 SYDVKM, per germline. Trimming pared 2 bases from V and 0 bases from J, leaving 8 bases between. The CDR3 contains 14 residues.

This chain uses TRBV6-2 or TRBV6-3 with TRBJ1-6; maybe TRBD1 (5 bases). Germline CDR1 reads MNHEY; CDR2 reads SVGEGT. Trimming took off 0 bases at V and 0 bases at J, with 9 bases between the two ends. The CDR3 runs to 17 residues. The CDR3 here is CASSYSNRSSYNSPLHF. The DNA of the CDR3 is TGTGCCAGCAGTTACTCGAACAGGAGCTCCTATAATTCACCCCTCCACTTT.

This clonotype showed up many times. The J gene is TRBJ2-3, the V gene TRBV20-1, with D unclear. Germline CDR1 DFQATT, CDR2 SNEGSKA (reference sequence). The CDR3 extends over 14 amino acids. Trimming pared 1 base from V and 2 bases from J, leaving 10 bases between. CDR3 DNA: TGCAGTGCTAGAGGATATACCGCCACAGATACGCAGTATTTT. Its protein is CSARGYTATDTQYF.

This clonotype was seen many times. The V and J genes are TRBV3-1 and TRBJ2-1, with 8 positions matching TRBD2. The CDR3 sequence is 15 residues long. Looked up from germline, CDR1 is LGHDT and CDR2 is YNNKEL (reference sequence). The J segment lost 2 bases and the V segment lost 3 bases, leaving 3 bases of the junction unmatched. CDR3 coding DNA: TGTGCCAGCAGCCAGATTAGCGGGACCTACAATGAGCAGTTCTTC. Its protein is CASSQISGTYNEQFF.

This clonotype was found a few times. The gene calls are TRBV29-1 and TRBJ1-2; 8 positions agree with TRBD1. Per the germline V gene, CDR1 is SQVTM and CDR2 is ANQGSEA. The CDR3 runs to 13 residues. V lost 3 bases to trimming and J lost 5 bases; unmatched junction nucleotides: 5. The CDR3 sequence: CSVEVDRGYGYTF. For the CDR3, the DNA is TGCAGCGTTGAGGTCGACAGGGGATATGGCTACACCTTC.

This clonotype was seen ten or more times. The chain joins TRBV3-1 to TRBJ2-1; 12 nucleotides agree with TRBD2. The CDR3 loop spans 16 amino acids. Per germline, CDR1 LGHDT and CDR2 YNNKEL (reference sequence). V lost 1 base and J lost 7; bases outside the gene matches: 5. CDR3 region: CASSQASGRAVNEQFF. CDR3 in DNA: TGTGCCAGCAGCCAAGCTAGCGGGAGGGCCGTGAATGAGCAGTTCTTC.

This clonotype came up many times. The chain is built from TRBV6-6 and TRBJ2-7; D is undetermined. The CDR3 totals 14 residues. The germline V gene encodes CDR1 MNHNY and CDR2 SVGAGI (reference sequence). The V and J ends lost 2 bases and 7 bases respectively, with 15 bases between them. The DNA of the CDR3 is TGTGCCAGCAGTTACATTGACTGGTCCGGGGAGCAGTACTTC. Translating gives CASSYIDWSGEQYF.

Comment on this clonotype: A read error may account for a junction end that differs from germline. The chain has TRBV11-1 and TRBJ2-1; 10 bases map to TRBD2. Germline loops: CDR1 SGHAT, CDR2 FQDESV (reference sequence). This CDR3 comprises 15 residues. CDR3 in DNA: TGTGTCAGCAGCTTATCTAGCGGGAGTAACCATGAGCAGTTCTTC. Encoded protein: CVSSLSSGSNHEQFF.

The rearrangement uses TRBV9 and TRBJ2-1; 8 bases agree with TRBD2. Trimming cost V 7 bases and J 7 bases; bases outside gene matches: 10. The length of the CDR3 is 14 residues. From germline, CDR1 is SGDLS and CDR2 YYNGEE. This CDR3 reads CASETSGSKNEQFF. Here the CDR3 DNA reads TGTGCCAGCGAAACCAGCGGGAGTAAGAATGAGCAGTTCTTC.

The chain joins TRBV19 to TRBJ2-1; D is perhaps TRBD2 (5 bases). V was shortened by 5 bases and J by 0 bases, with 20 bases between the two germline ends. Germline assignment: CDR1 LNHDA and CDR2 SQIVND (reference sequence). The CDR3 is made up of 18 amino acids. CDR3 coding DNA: TGTGCCAGTAGTTCCCCCCGCCAGCGGAGGAGCTCCTACAATGAGCAGTTCTTC. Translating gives CASSSPRQRRSSYNEQFF.

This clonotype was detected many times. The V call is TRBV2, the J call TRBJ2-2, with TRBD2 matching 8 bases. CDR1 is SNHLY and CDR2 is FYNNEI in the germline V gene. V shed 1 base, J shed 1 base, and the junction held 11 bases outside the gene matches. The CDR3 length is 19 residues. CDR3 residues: CASSEVGLGDGLNTGELFF. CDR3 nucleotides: TGTGCCAGCAGTGAAGTGGGACTAGGTGACGGCCTGAACACCGGGGAGCTGTTTTTT.

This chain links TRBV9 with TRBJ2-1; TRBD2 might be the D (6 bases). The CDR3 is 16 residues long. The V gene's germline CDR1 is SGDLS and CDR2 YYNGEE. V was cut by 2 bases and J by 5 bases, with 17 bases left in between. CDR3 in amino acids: CASSVRWGGEHNEQFF. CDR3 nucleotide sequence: TGTGCCAGCAGCGTCCGGTGGGGCGGGGAACACAATGAGCAGTTCTTC.

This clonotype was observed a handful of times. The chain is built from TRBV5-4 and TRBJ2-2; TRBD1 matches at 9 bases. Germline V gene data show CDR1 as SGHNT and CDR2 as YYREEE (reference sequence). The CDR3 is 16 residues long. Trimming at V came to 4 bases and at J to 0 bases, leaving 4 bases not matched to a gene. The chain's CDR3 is CASSPTGGPNTGELFF. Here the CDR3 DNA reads TGTGCCAGCAGCCCCACAGGGGGCCCGAACACCGGGGAGCTGTTTTTT.

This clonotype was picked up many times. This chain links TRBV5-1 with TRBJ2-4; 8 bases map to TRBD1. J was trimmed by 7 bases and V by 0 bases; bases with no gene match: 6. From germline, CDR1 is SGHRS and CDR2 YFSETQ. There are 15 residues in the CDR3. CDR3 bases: TGCGCCAGCAGCTTGGTGGACAGGGTAGAGAACATTCAGTACTTC. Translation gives CASSLVDRVENIQYF. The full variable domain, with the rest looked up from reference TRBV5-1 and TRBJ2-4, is KAGVTQTPRYLIKTRGQQVTLSCSPISGHRSVSWYQQTPGQGLQFLFEYFSETQRNKGNFPGRFSGRQFSNSRSEMNVSTLELGDSALYLCASSLVDRVENIQYFGAGTRLSVL.